The text below deals with one T cell receptor (beta chain). Its antigen is unknown. Trimming took off 2 bases at V and 9 bases at J, with 11 bases between the two ends. The CDR3 is 13 amino acids. Germline CDR1 SEHNR, CDR2 FQNEAQ (reference sequence). The data derive from a study of shared clonotypes between healthy human individuals. Across the whole study: Aged 18 to 49, the donors were two women and three men. General observations from the study: In a few donors, around 5.5% of naive CD4 clonotypes appeared in common.

For every subset, genomic DNA was evenly distributed across several immunoSEQ plates. The table came from immunoSEQ multiplex PCR; TCRdb's copy has only in-frame clones and leaves some out. The profile covers 1.4 million to 1.5 million clones, with roughly 95% appearing a single time and about 1% taken by the ten largest. Source material: naive CD4+ T cells sorted from blood. Subset noted: CD45RA+ positively selected. The receptor's source is a man aged 25-40 years in good health. V gene TRBV7-9 combines with J gene TRBJ2-1; D ambiguous. The CDR3 DNA reads as TGTGCCAGCAGCTTAAGACGGTGGGGTGAGCAGTTCTTC. Translation gives CASSLRRWGEQFF. Looking up the rest from reference TRBV7-9 and TRBJ2-1 gives the full variable domain: DTGVSQNPRHKITKRGQNVTFRCDPISEHNRLYWYRQTLGQGPEFLTYFQNEAQLEKSRLLSDRFSAERPKGSFSTLEIQRTEQGDSAMYLCASSLRRWGEQFFGPGTRLTVL.